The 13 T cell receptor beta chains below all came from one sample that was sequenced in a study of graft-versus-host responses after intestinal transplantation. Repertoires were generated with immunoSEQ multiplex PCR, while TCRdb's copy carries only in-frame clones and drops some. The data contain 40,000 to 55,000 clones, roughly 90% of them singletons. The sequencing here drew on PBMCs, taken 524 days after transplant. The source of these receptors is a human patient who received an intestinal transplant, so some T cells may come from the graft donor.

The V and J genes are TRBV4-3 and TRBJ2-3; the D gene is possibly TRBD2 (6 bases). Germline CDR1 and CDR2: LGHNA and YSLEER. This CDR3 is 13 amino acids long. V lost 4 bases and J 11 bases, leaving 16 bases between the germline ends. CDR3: CASSPLGGMGQYF. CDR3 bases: TGCGCCAGCAGCCCGTTGGGGGGTATGGGGCAGTATTTT.

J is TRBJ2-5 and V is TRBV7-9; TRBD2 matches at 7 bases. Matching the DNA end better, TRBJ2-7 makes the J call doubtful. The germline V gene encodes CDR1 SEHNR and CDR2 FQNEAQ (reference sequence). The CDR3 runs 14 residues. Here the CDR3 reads CASSRSPSGYEQYF. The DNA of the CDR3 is TGTGCCAGCAGCCGTTCTCCTAGCGGCTACGAGCAGTACTTC.

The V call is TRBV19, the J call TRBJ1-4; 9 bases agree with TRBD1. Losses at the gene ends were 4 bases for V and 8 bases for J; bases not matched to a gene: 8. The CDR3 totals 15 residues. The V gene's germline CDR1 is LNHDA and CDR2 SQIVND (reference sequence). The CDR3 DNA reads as TGTGCCAGTAGTAGAATACAGGGGGCGGACGAAAAACTGTTTTTT. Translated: CASSRIQGADEKLFF.

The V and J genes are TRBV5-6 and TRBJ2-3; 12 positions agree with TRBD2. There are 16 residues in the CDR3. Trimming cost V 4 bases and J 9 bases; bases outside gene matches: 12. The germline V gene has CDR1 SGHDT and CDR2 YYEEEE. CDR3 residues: CASSRLGLAGGRTQYF. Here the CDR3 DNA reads TGTGCCAGCAGCCGGCTCGGGCTAGCGGGAGGGAGGACGCAGTATTTT.

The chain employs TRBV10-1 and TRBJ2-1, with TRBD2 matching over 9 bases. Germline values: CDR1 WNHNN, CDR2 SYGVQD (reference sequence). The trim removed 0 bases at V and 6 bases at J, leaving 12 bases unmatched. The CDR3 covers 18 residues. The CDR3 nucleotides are TGCGCCAGCAGTGAGTCGATTCTAGCGGGATTTGACGGCAATGAGCAGTTCTTC. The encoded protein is CASSESILAGFDGNEQFF.

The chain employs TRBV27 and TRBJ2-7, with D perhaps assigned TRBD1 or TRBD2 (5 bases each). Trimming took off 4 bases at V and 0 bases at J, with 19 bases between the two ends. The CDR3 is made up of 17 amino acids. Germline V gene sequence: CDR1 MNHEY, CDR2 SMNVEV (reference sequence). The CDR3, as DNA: TGTGCCAGCAGTTATCCCCGACAGAGGGCCTCCTCCTACGAGCAGTACTTC. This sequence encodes CASSYPRQRASSYEQYF.

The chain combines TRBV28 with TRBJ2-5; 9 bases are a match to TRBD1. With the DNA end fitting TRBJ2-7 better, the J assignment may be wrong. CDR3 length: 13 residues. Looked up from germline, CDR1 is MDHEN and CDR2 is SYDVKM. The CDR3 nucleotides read TGTGCCAGCAGGATGGGACAGGGAGACGAGCAGTACTTC. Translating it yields CASRMGQGDEQYF.

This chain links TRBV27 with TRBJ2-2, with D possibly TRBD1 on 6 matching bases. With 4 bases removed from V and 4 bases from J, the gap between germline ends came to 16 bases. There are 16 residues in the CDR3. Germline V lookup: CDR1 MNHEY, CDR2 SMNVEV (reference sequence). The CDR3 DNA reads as TGTGCCAGCAGTTCCGGGACACCCTATGGCACCGGGGAGCTGTTTTTT. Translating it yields CASSSGTPYGTGELFF.

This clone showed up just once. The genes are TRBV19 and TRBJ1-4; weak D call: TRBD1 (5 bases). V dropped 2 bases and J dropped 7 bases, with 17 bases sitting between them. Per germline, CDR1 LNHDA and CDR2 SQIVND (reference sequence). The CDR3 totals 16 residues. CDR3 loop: CASSILRAGRSEKLFF. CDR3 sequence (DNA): TGTGCCAGTAGTATATTACGTGCAGGGCGGAGTGAAAAACTGTTTTTT. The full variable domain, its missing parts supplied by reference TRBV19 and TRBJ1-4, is DGGITQSPKYLFRKEGQNVTLSCEQNLNHDAMYWYRQDPGQGLRLIYYSQIVNDFQKGDIAEGYSVSREKKESFPLTVTSAQKNPTAFYLCASSILRAGRSEKLFFGSGTQLSVL.

CDR3 nucleotides: TGTGCCAGCAATGGTATCAGGGGCGCTGAAGCTTTCTTT. It translates to CASNGIRGAEAFF. The V gene is TRBV4-2, the J gene TRBJ1-1, with a possible D match to TRBD1 (6 bases). V was clipped by 7 bases and J by 6 bases, with 15 bases between them. Looked up from germline, CDR1 is LGHNA and CDR2 is YNFKEQ. CDR3 length equals 13 residues.

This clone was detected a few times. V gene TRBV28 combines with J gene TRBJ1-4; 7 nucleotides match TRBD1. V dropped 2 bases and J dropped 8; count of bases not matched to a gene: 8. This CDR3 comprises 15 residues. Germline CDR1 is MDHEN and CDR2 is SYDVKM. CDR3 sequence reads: CASSLRDSLREKLFF. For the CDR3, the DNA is TGTGCCAGCAGTTTACGGGACAGCCTCAGGGAAAAACTGTTTTTT. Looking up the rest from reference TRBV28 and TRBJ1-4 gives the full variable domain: DVKVTQSSRYLVKRTGEKVFLECVQDMDHENMFWYRQDPGLGLRLIYFSYDVKMKEKGDIPEGYSVSREKKERFSLILESASTNQTSMYLCASSLRDSLREKLFFGSGTQLSVL.

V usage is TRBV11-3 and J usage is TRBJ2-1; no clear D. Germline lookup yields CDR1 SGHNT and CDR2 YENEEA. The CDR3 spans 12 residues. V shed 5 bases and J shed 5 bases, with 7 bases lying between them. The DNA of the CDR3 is TGTGCCAGCAGCCCGAACCACAATGAGCAGTTCTTC. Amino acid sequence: CASSPNHNEQFF.

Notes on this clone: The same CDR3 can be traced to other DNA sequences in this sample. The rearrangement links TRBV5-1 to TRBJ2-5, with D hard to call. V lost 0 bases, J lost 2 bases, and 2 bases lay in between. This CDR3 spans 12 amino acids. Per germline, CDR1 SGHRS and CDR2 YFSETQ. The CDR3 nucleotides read TGCGCCAGCAGCTTGGCTCAAGAGACCCAGTACTTC. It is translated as CASSLAQETQYF. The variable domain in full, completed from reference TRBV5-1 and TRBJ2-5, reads KAGVTQTPRYLIKTRGQQVTLSCSPISGHRSVSWYQQTPGQGLQFLFEYFSETQRNKGNFPGRFSGRQFSNSRSEMNVSTLELGDSALYLCASSLAQETQYFGPGTRLLVL.